Listed below are T cell receptor beta chains from one sample, sequenced in a study of blood T cell repertoires in COVID-19. Produced via immunoSEQ multiplex PCR; TCRdb's table is partial and in-frame only. The sample holds roughly 240,000 clones, 70% to 90% seen once. Sequenced: PBMCs or T cells enriched from blood (not recorded which). These receptors were collected from a man aged 50 to 60 who had been exposed to COVID-19. Both conserved end residues are part of each CDR3. The order of the fields is CDR3 length, V gene, J gene, D gene, clone size, CDR3 protein, CDR3 DNA. The D gene is left open where the match is weak. The size field is filled for only some rows; it gives once, few, many or a size class.

14	TRBV9	TRBJ1-1	TRBD1	.	CASSVVGGENEAFF	TGTGCCAGCAGCGTAGTAGGGGGCGAGAATGAAGCTTTCTTT
17	TRBV11-2	TRBJ1-2	.	.	CASSLVISRASNYGYTF	TGTGCCAGCAGCTTAGTGATTAGCAGAGCGAGTAACTATGGCTACACCTTC
14	TRBV5-6	TRBJ2-3	TRBD1	.	CACNQGVGTDTQYF	TGTGCCTGCAACCAGGGGGTGGGCACAGATACGCAGTATTTT
14	TRBV28	TRBJ1-6	TRBD1	.	CASSLGQGISPLHF	TGTGCCAGCAGTTTGGGACAGGGCATTTCACCCCTCCACTTT
15	TRBV9	TRBJ1-6	.	few	CASSVVAASNSPLHF	TGTGCCAGCAGCGTAGTTGCCGCGAGTAATTCACCCCTCCACTTT
16	TRBV5-1	TRBJ2-5	.	.	CASSLEVWRGQETQYF	TGCGCCAGCAGCTTGGAAGTGTGGAGGGGCCAAGAGACCCAGTACTTC
15	TRBV6-5	TRBJ2-7	.	.	CASSYSTGGTYEQYF	TGTGCCAGCAGTTACTCGACTGGGGGCACCTACGAGCAGTACTTC
13	TRBV5-1	TRBJ2-1	TRBD1	.	CASSYTTGDEQFF	TGCGCCAGCAGCTATACGACAGGGGATGAGCAGTTCTTC
13	TRBV12-3/TRBV12-4	TRBJ2-3	.	.	CASRYPGIHTQYF	TGTGCCAGCAGGTACCCGGGGATCCATACGCAGTATTTT
13	TRBV24-1	TRBJ1-6	.	.	CATSVTANSPLHF	TGTGCCACCTCCGTAACAGCAAATTCACCCCTCCACTTT
14	TRBV5-8	TRBJ1-6	TRBD1	.	CASSLIGGDSPLHF	TGTGCCAGCAGCTTGATAGGGGGCGATTCACCCCTCCACTTT
14	TRBV9	TRBJ2-5	.	.	CASSVGGMEETQYF	TGTGCCAGCAGCGTAGGAGGTATGGAAGAGACCCAGTACTTC
12	TRBV30	TRBJ1-2	.	.	CARNRDNYGYTF	TGTGCCCGCAACAGGGACAACTATGGCTACACCTTC
11	TRBV5-1	TRBJ1-1	.	.	CASSLGGEAFF	TGCGCCAGCAGCTTGGGCGGAGAAGCTTTCTTT
15	TRBV9	TRBJ1-6	.	.	CASSSLGLSTGPLHF	TGTGCCAGCAGCTCATTGGGACTCTCAACCGGGCCCCTCCACTTT
19	TRBV4-2	TRBJ1-5	TRBD1	.	CASSLASNAGTGFDQPQHF	TGTGCCAGCAGCCTCGCTTCAAATGCCGGGACAGGGTTCGATCAGCCCCAGCATTTT
14	TRBV5-4	TRBJ2-5	.	.	CASSKNQGGETQYF	TGTGCCAGCAGCAAAAACCAGGGGGGAGAGACCCAGTACTTC
11	TRBV20-1	TRBJ1-1	.	.	CSALRNTEAFF	TGCAGTGCGCTTAGGAACACTGAAGCTTTCTTT
13	TRBV10-3	TRBJ2-3	.	.	CAIMTPEVDTQYF	TGTGCCATCATGACACCGGAGGTAGATACGCAGTATTTT
13	TRBV5-4	TRBJ1-6	.	.	CASSFAGEAPLHF	TGTGCCAGCAGCTTTGCAGGGGAAGCACCCCTCCACTTT
15	TRBV7-3	TRBJ2-1	.	.	CASSPSVGVSYEQFF	TGTGCCAGCAGCCCCTCGGTGGGTGTTAGCTATGAGCAGTTCTTC
15	TRBV18	TRBJ1-2	.	.	CASSPFTGQTYGYTF	TGTGCCAGCTCACCATTCACCGGACAGACATATGGCTACACCTTC
15	TRBV19	TRBJ1-1	TRBD1	.	CATSPTGQGWTEAFF	TGTGCCACCTCACCCACCGGACAGGGGTGGACTGAAGCTTTCTTT
15	TRBV5-4	TRBJ2-2	TRBD1	.	CASSLGTGITGELFF	TGTGCCAGCAGCTTGGGGACAGGGATCACCGGGGAGCTGTTTTTT
15	TRBV5-4	TRBJ2-4	TRBD1	.	CASSWAPGQGNIQYF	TGTGCCAGCAGCTGGGCCCCGGGACAGGGAAACATTCAGTACTTC
16	TRBV11-3	TRBJ1-1	TRBD1	.	CASSHRPTRGHTEAFF	TGTGCCAGCAGCCACAGACCGACCAGGGGGCATACTGAAGCTTTCTTT